The 20 T cell receptor beta chains reported below all come from one sample, sequenced in a study of response to subunit inactivated influenza vaccine (dated by TCRdb to about 2018). The library was produced with RT-PCR. Sequencing instrument: Illumina HiSeq 2500. Starting from the raw public reads, TCRdb applied fastp trimming at Q25, assembled clones with MiXCR and retained in-frame beta chains. CDR3 protein sequences are deduplicated, and each keeps its most common genes and DNA. This sample comprises a few hundred thousand distinct CDR3 sequences, 20% to 25% of them detected only once. The top ten constitute roughly a tenth of the sample. Sequences were derived from PBMCs from blood, sampled less than 22 months after vaccination. All receptors derive from a man between 50 and 75 years old who received an inactivated influenza vaccine. Donor details come from another sample of the same person, matched by shared clones.

This clonotype showed up just a few times. The chain links TRBV6-2 or TRBV6-3 to TRBJ2-1; perhaps TRBD2 as D (5 bases). The CDR3 is 16 amino acids. The V end was cut by 8 bases, the J end by 1 base, with 18 bases between. Germline V gene data show CDR1 as MNHEY and CDR2 as SVGEGT. The CDR3, as DNA: TGTGCCAGCCATATCGGTCAGCCGGGATCCTACAATGAGCAGTTCTTC. It specifies CASHIGQPGSYNEQFF.

This clonotype was seen a few times. V gene TRBV4-1 combines with J gene TRBJ2-5; tentatively, D is TRBD1 or TRBD2 (5 bases each). V was shortened by 0 bases and J by 4 bases, with 21 bases between the two germline ends. Germline CDR1 and CDR2: MGHRA and YSYEKL. The CDR3 spans 18 residues. CDR3 loop: CASSQEDYRQWSSETQYF. CDR3 in DNA: TGCGCCAGCAGCCAAGAAGACTATAGACAGTGGTCTTCAGAGACCCAGTACTTC.

The sample holds many counts of this clonotype. V and J are TRBV20-1 and TRBJ1-6; possible D gene TRBD1, 5 bases. Germline CDR1 and CDR2: DFQATT and SNEGSKA (reference sequence). V gave up 5 bases and J gave up 8 bases, with 13 bases separating them. The CDR3 has 13 amino acids. The CDR3 DNA sequence: TGCAGTGCTTTTCAGGGTCTTGATTCACCCCTCCACTTT. Protein sequence: CSAFQGLDSPLHF.

The J gene is TRBJ2-1, the V gene TRBV20-1; TRBD2 matches at 15 bases. The length of the CDR3 is 15 residues. Germline V gives CDR1 DFQATT, CDR2 SNEGSKA (reference sequence). Losses at the gene ends were 4 bases for V and 7 bases for J; bases not matched to a gene: 5. The CDR3, as DNA: TGCAGTGCTACGACCGGGACTAGCGGGAGGAATGAGCAGTTCTTC. Amino acid sequence: CSATTGTSGRNEQFF.

This clonotype was seen more than once but under ten times. The chain has TRBV28 and TRBJ2-7; a weak D match, TRBD1 (5 bases). The CDR3 length is 16 residues. Germline V lookup: CDR1 MDHEN, CDR2 SYDVKM. V was cut by 6 bases and J by 6 bases, with 24 bases left in between. CDR3 loop: CASSPLGQGGFGEQYF. In DNA, the CDR3 is TGTGCCAGCAGCCCATTAGGGCAGGGCGGTTTTGGCGAGCAGTACTTC.

The DNA of the CDR3 is TGCGCCAGCGCCCTTTATTGGGCGAGCACAGATACGCAGTATTTT. As protein: CASALYWASTDTQYF. The rearrangement links TRBV5-1 to TRBJ2-3, with no clear D. CDR1 is SGHRS and CDR2 is YFSETQ in the germline V gene. Trimming took off 7 bases at V and 0 bases at J, with 15 bases between the two ends. The CDR3 extends over 15 amino acids.

The chain links TRBV4-1 to TRBJ2-5; D is undetermined. The CDR3 extends over 13 amino acids. Germline CDR1 reads MGHRA; CDR2 reads YSYEKL. V lost 0 bases and J 5 bases, leaving 7 bases between the germline ends. Here the CDR3 DNA reads TGCGCCAGCAGCCAAGAGAGCGCGGAGACCCAGTACTTC. It yields the protein CASSQESAETQYF.

There are a few counts of this clonotype. The chain employs TRBV5-1 and TRBJ2-3; 9 bases align to TRBD1. J lost 5 bases, V lost 2 bases, and 6 bases had no gene match. The CDR3 consists of 15 residues. Germline-derived CDR1 and CDR2 are SGHRS and YFSETQ. DNA of the CDR3: TGCGCCAGCAGCTTACAGGGGGCGGCGGTAGATACGCAGTATTTT. Protein: CASSLQGAAVDTQYF.

The chain uses TRBV28 and TRBJ2-5; 12 bases are a match to TRBD2. Germline assignment: CDR1 MDHEN and CDR2 SYDVKM. V shed 6 bases, J shed 1 base, and the junction held 15 bases outside the gene matches. This CDR3 region has 19 residues. CDR3 bases: TGTGCCAGCAGCCCCCTGGCTAGCGGGGGGGCCGGAGGCCAAGAGACCCAGTACTTC. Protein product: CASSPLASGGAGGQETQYF.

V gene TRBV6-1 combines with J gene TRBJ1-2; D is unclear. CDR1 MNHNS and CDR2 SASEGT come from the germline V gene. Trimming stripped 9 bases from V and 4 bases from J, with 15 bases between. The CDR3 totals 13 residues. The CDR3 region is CASAERRPYGYTF. CDR3 in DNA: TGTGCCAGTGCAGAACGAAGACCCTATGGCTACACCTTC.

This clonotype turned up a few times. This rearrangement joins TRBV7-8 to TRBJ1-5; 7 nucleotides line up with TRBD1. The V segment lost 2 bases and the J segment 5 bases; nucleotides outside the gene matches: 6. CDR3 length: 15 amino acids. Germline-derived CDR1 and CDR2 are SGHVS and FQNEAQ. CDR3 in amino acids: CASSLHGTADQPQHF. In DNA form, the CDR3 reads TGTGCCAGCAGCTTACACGGGACAGCCGATCAGCCCCAGCATTTT.

This clonotype was observed many times. V is TRBV28 and J is TRBJ2-7; 9 bases fit TRBD1. The CDR3 is made up of 15 amino acids. V trimming: 5 bases; J trimming: 4 bases; junction bases outside the gene matches: 9. The germline gives CDR1 MDHEN, CDR2 SYDVKM. The CDR3 here is CASSHTGGTHYEQYF. CDR3 DNA: TGTGCCAGCAGTCATACAGGGGGCACTCATTACGAGCAGTACTTC.

This sequence joins TRBV6-1 and TRBJ2-3, with D perhaps TRBD2 (5 bases). The CDR3 spans 14 residues. The germline CDR1 and CDR2 sequences are MNHNS and SASEGT. Trimming left V 6 bases short and J 3 bases short, with 13 bases between. The CDR3 DNA is TGTGCCAGCAGGCTAACGGGGTGGACAGATACGCAGTATTTT. Translating it yields CASRLTGWTDTQYF.

This clonotype showed up many times. The V call is TRBV5-6, the J call TRBJ1-5, with D hard to call. CDR1 and CDR2 from the germline V gene are SGHDT and YYEEEE. The CDR3 runs 13 residues. Trimming shortened V by 2 bases and J by 7 bases, and 10 bases separated the two germline ends. The CDR3 DNA reads TGTGCCAGCAGCTTAGCGGGTGGCCAGCCCCAGCATTTT. Translated, it gives CASSLAGGQPQHF. Filled out from reference TRBV5-6 and TRBJ1-5, the complete variable domain reads DAGVTQSPTHLIKTRGQQVTLRCSPKSGHDTVSWYQQALGQGPQFIFQYYEEEERQRGNFPDRFSGHQFPNYSSELNVNALLLGDSALYLCASSLAGGQPQHFGDGTRLSIL.

The V and J genes are TRBV5-1 and TRBJ1-1, with TRBD1 matching 7 bases. CDR1 is SGHRS and CDR2 is YFSETQ in the germline V gene. CDR3 length: 13 residues. V was pared by 0 bases and J by 7 bases, with 3 bases of the junction left unmatched. The CDR3 spells CASSLVGDSEAFF. In DNA form, the CDR3 reads TGCGCCAGCAGCTTGGTCGGGGACAGTGAAGCTTTCTTT.

This clonotype occurred once. J is TRBJ2-5 and V is TRBV6-2 or TRBV6-3; D ambiguous. Germline V gives CDR1 MNHEY, CDR2 SVGEGT. Trimming left V 7 bases short and J 5 bases short, with 17 bases between. CDR3 length equals 14 residues. CDR3 nucleotides: TGTGCCAGCACCTTCCCGGCCTCTTGGGAGACCCAGTACTTC. It yields the protein CASTFPASWETQYF.

The rearrangement uses TRBV12-3 or TRBV12-4 and TRBJ2-2; perhaps TRBD2 as D (5 bases). The CDR3 consists of 12 residues. Trimming left V 1 base short and J 10 bases short, with 7 bases between. The CDR3 here is CASSLGGPELFF. CDR3 nucleotides: TGTGCCAGCAGTTTAGGAGGGCCGGAGCTGTTTTTT.

This chain links TRBV28 with TRBJ1-2; D unclear. Looked up from germline, CDR1 is MDHEN and CDR2 is SYDVKM. Trimming pared 8 bases from V and 2 bases from J, leaving 9 bases between. CDR3 length: 12 residues. The CDR3 loop reads CASGGGNYGYTF. As DNA, the CDR3 is TGTGCCAGCGGCGGTGGGAACTATGGCTACACCTTC.

This clonotype was seen repeatedly, ten times or more. The chain is built from TRBV4-1 and TRBJ1-2; D is uncertain. This CDR3 is 15 amino acids long. Trimming took 1 base from V and 2 from J, leaving 11 bases between them. Germline CDR1 is MGHRA and CDR2 is YSYEKL. CDR3 sequence reads: CASSQGQAINYGYTF. As DNA, the CDR3 is TGCGCCAGCAGCCAAGGGCAGGCAATAAACTATGGCTACACCTTC.

The V and J genes are TRBV12-3 or TRBV12-4 and TRBJ2-2; possibly TRBD2 for D (5 bases). V was pared by 5 bases and J by 4 bases, with 14 bases between. CDR3 length equals 15 residues. This CDR3 is CASSLDGGGTGELFF. The CDR3 bases are TGTGCCAGCAGTCTAGACGGAGGAGGCACCGGGGAGCTGTTTTTT.